A selection of T cell receptor beta chains follows, all from one sample in a study of post-analysis software for immune sequencing data. TCRdb re-derived calls from the PCR reads in MiXCR, one entry per CDR3 protein. The sample contains about 680,000 distinct CDR3 sequences, approximately 59% of which appear only once. The sample taken for sequencing was blood. The receptors were sampled from a girl aged 2-10 years with multiple sclerosis. Both conserved end residues are part of each CDR3.

J gene	V gene	CDR3 protein
TRBJ2-5	TRBV5-1	CASSLVLRQGEGETQYF
-	TRBV5-1	CASGHLGGSETQYF
TRBJ1-5	TRBV25-1	CASSGAGEGVKEPQHF
TRBJ2-1	TRBV7-2	CASSPLNGEYNEQFF
TRBJ2-5	TRBV5-4	CASSLFSPGREQQYF
TRBJ2-6	TRBV15	CATSRDALSGANVLTF
TRBJ2-3	TRBV20-1	CSARSAFADTQYF
TRBJ2-1	TRBV6-5	CASSRGQGEQFF
TRBJ2-3	TRBV29-1	CSSSGLAGITDTQYF
TRBJ2-1	TRBV6-2/TRBV6-3	CASRRDSGSYNEQFF
TRBJ2-1	TRBV28	CASSSTGTGGWQFF
TRBJ2-7	TRBV7-8	CASSSRPGDSYEQYF
TRBJ1-2	TRBV6-5	CASSYSKQGTALDYGYTF
TRBJ2-7	TRBV7-9	CASSFYGTGDEQYF
TRBJ2-1	TRBV20-1	CSAEWDSRTYNEQFF
TRBJ1-4	TRBV30	CAWGDISTNEKLFF
TRBJ1-2	TRBV20-1	CSARVQGASGYTF
TRBJ2-7	TRBV5-1	CASSPGQGFGEQYF
TRBJ2-3	TRBV20-1	CSADRGSTDTQYF
TRBJ2-1	TRBV29-1	CSVVSGVEQFF
TRBJ1-1	TRBV18	CASSPMTGIPTEAFF
TRBJ2-3	TRBV4-1	CASSQGGGVVDTQYF
TRBJ2-5	TRBV6-1	CASSLQDPETQYF
TRBJ1-1	TRBV28	CASSQGRAEAFF
TRBJ2-7	TRBV12-3/TRBV12-4	CASSLEFTSYEQYF
TRBJ1-2	TRBV25-1	CASSERRQGNGYTF
TRBJ2-7	TRBV3-1	CASSQETSSIIGQYF
TRBJ2-7	TRBV5-1	CASRRSWRPPYEQYF
TRBJ2-1	TRBV10-3	CAISEMVAGGGYNEQFF
TRBJ2-1	TRBV6-2/TRBV6-3	CATHSSSYNEQFF
TRBJ2-5	TRBV7-9	CASTRLAGTTEETQYF
TRBJ1-2	TRBV5-1	CASSLAAGTGYTF
TRBJ1-1	TRBV12-3/TRBV12-4	CASSLVERGVDTEAFF
TRBJ2-1	TRBV29-1	CSVAAGVEQFF
TRBJ1-1	TRBV4-2	CASSSTLGQDYTEAFF
TRBJ1-2	TRBV12-3/TRBV12-4	CASSFGESGYTF
TRBJ1-2	TRBV29-1	CSVPRQGAGYGYTF
TRBJ1-4	TRBV10-3	CAISDRSTNEKLFF